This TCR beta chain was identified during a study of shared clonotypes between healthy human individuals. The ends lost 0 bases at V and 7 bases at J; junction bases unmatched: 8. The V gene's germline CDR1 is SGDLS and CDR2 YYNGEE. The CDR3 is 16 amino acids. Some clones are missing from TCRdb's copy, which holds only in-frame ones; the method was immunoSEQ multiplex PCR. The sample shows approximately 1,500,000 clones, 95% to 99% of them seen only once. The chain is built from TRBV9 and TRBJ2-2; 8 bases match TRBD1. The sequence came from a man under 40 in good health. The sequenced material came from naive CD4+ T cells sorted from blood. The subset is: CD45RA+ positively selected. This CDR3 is CASSVGSQGANGELFF. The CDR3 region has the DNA TGTGCCAGCAGCGTAGGAAGCCAGGGGGCAAACGGGGAGCTGTTTTTT.